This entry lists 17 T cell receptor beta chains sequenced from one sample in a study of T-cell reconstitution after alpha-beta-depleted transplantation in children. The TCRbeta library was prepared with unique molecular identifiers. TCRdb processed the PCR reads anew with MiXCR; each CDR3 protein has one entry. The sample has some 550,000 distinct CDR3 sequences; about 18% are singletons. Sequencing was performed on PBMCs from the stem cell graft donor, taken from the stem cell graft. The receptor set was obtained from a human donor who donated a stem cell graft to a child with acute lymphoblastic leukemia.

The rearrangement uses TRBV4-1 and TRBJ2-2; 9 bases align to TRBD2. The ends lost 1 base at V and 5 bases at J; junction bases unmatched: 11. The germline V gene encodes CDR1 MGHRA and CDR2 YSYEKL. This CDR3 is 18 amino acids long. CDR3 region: CASSQAPIAGERTGELFF. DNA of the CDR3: TGCGCCAGCAGCCAAGCACCAATAGCGGGAGAGCGAACCGGGGAGCTGTTTTTT.

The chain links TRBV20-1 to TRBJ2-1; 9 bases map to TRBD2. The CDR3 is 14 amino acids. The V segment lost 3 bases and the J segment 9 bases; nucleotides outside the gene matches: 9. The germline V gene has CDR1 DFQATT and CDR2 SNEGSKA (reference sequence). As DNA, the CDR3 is TGCAGTGCTAGTGACGGGACTAGCCGCCCTGAGCAGTTCTTC. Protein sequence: CSASDGTSRPEQFF.

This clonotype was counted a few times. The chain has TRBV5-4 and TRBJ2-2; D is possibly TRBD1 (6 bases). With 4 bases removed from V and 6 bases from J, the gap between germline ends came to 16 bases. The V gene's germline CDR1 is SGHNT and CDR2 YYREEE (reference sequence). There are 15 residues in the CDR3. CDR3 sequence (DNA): TGTGCCAGCAGCCCCGGACAGCCAGGCGCCGGGGAGCTGTTTTTT. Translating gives CASSPGQPGAGELFF.

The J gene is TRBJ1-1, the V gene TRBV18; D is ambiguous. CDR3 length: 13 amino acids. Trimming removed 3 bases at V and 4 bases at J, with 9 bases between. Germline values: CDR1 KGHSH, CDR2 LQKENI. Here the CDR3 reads CASSPGVGTEAFF. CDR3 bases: TGTGCCAGCTCACCGGGAGTGGGCACTGAAGCTTTCTTT.

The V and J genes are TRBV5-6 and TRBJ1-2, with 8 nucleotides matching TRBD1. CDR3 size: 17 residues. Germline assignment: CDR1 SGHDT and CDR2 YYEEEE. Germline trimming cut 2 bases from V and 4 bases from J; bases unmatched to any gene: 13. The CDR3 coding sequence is TGTGCCAGCAGCTTCTTGTCAGGGGGCGCGGGAGGCTATGGCTACACCTTC. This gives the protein CASSFLSGGAGGYGYTF.

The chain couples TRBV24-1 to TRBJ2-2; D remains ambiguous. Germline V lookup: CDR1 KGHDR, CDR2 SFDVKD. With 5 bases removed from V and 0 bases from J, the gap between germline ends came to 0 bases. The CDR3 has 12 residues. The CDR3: CATSANTGELFF. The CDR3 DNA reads TGTGCCACCAGTGCGAACACCGGGGAGCTGTTTTTT.

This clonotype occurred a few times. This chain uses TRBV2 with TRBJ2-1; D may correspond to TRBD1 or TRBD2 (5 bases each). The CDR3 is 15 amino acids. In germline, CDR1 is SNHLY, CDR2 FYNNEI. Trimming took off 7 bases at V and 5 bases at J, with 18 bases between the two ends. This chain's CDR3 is CASTQPWDLNNEQFF. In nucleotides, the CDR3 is TGTGCCAGCACTCAGCCCTGGGACCTCAACAATGAGCAGTTCTTC.

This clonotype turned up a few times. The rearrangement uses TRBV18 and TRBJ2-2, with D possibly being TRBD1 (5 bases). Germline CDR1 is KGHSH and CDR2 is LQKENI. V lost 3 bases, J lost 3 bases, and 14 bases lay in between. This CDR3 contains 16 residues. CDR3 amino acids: CASSPQGNAYTGELFF. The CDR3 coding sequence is TGTGCCAGCTCACCTCAGGGAAATGCCTACACCGGGGAGCTGTTTTTT.

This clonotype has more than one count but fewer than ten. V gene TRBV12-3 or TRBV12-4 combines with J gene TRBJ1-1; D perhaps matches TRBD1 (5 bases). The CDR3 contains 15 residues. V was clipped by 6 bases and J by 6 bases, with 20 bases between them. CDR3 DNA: TGTGCCAGCAGCCCGGCGTGGGGGGGTTATCCTGAAGCTTTCTTT. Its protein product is CASSPAWGGYPEAFF.

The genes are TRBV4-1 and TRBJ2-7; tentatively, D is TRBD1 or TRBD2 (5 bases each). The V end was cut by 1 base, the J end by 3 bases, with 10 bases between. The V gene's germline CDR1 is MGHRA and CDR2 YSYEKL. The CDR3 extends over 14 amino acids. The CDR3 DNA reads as TGCGCCAGCAGCCAAGGGGGGTTAGGCTACGAGCAGTACTTC. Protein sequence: CASSQGGLGYEQYF.

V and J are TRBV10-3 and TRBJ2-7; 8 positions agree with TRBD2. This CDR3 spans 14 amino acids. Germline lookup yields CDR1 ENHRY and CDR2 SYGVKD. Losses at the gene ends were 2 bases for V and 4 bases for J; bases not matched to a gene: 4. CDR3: CAISETSGYYEQYF. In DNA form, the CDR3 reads TGTGCCATCAGTGAGACTAGCGGTTATTACGAGCAGTACTTC.

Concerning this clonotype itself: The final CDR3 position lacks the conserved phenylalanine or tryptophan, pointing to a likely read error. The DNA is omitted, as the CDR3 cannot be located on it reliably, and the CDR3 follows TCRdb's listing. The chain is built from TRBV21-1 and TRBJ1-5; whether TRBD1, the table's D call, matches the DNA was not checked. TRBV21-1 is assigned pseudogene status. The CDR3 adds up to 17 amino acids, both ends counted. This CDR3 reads CASRTSPGQGAAPAGIE.

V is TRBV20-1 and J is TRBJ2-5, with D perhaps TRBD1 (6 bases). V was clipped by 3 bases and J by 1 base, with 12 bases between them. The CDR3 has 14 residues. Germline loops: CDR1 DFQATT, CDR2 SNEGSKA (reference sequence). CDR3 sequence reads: CSARLGAPQETQYF. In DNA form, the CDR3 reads TGCAGTGCTAGGCTGGGGGCGCCCCAAGAGACCCAGTACTTC.

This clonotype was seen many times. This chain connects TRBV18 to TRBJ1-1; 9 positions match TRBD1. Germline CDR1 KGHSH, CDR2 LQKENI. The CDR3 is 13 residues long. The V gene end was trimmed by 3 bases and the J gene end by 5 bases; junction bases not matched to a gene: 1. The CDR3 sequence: CASSPGQGTEAFF. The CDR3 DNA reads TGTGCCAGCTCACCGGGACAGGGAACTGAAGCTTTCTTT.

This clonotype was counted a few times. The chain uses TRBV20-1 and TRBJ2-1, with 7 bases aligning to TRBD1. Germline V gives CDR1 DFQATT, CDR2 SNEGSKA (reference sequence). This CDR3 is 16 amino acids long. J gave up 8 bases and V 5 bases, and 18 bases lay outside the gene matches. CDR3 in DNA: TGCAGTGCTCTCAATCCGGGACAGTCCCCTCGGGATGAGCAGTTCTTC. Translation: CSALNPGQSPRDEQFF.

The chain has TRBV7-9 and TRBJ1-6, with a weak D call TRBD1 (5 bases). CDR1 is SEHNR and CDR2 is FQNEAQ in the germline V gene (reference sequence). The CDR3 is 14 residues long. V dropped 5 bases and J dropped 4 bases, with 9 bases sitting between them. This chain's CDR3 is CASSLTAYNSPLHF. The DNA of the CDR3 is TGTGCCAGCAGCCTGACAGCGTATAATTCACCCCTCCACTTT.

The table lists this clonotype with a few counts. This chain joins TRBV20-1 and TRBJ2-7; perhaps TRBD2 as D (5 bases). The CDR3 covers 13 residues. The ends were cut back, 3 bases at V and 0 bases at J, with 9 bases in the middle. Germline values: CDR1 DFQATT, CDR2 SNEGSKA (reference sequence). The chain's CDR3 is CSASSLASYEQYF. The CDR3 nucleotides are TGCAGTGCTAGCTCGCTAGCCTCCTACGAGCAGTACTTC.